This TCR beta chain was documented in a study of blood T cell repertoires in COVID-19. In the study overall: Samples representing acute and convalescent COVID-19 were sourced from the United States, Italy and Spain. T cells, B-cell-depleted T cells, or PBMCs provided the cDNA or gDNA that served as material.

With V trimmed by 1 base and J by 0 bases, 8 bases remained unmatched. The CDR3 is 18 amino acids. In germline, CDR1 is LGHNA, CDR2 YSLEER. Participant ages covered about 18 to 89 years across about 22 US areas. Authors' processing steps: Counts of nucleated cells, estimated from reference gene primer amplification, were obtained. The table came from immunoSEQ multiplex PCR; TCRdb's copy has only in-frame clones and leaves some out. The V and J calls and the clone size are those of that table, but D and trimming were determined from the DNA. The sample lists hundreds of thousands of clones, 75% to 85% occurring once.

Sample: PBMCs or T cells enriched from blood (not recorded which). V and J are TRBV4-3 and TRBJ1-4; TRBD1 agrees at 7 bases. The origin of this receptor is a woman aged 45-65 years with acute COVID-19. CDR3 DNA: TGCGCCAGCAGCCAAGGGGGCCACAGGGGATCAACTAATGAAAAACTGTTTTTT. As protein: CASSQGGHRGSTNEKLFF.